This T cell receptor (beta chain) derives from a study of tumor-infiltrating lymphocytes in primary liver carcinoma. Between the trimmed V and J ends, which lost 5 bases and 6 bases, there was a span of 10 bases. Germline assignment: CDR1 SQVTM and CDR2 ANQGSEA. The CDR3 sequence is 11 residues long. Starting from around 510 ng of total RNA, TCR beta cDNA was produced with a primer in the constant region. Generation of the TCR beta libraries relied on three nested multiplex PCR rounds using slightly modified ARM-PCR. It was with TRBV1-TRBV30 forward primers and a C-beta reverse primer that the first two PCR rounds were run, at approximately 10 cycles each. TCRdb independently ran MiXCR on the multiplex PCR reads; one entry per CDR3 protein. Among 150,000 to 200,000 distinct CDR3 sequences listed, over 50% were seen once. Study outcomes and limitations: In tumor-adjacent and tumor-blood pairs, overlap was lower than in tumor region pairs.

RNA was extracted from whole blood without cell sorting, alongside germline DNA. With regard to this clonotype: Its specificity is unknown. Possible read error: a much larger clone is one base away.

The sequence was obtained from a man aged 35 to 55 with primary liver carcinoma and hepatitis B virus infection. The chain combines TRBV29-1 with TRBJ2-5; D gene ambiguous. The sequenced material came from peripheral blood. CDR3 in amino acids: CSVYVSKTQYF. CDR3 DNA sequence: TGCAGCGTTTACGTCAGCAAGACCCAGTACTTC. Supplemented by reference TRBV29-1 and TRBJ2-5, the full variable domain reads SAVISQKPSRDICQRGTSLTIQCQVDSQVTMMFWYRQQPGQSLTLIATANQGSEATYESGFVIDKFPISRPNLTFSTLTVSNMSPEDSSIYLCSVYVSKTQYFGPGTRLLVL.